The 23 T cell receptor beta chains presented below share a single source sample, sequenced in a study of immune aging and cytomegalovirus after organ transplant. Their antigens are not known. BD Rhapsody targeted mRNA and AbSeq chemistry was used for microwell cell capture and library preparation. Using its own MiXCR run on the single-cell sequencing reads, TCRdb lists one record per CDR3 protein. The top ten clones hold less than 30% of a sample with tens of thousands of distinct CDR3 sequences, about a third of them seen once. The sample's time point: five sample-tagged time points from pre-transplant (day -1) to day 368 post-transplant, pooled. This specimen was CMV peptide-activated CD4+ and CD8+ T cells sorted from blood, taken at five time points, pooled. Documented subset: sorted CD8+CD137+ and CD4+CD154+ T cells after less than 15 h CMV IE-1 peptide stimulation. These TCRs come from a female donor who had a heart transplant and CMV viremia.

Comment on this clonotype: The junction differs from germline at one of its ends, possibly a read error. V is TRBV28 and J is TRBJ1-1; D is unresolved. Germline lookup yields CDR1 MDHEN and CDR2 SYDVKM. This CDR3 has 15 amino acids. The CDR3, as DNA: TGTGCCAGCAGTTTCGTCAACCCCGGACGATCGGGAGCTCTCTTT. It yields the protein CASSFVNPGRSGALF.

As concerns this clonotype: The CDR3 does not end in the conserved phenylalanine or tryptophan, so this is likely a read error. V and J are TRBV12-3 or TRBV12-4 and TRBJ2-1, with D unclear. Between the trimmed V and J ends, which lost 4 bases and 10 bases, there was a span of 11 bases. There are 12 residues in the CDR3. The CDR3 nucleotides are TGTGCCAGCAGTTCCTCCCGGATGGAGCAGTTCCTC. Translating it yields CASSSSRMEQFL.

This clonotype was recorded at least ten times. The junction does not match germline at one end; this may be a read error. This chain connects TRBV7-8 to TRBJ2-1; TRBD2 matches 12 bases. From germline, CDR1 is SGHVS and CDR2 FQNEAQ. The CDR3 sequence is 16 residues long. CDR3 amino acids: CARSRLRLAGDNEQFF. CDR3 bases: TGTGCCCGCAGTAGGTTACGACTAGCGGGAGATAATGAGCAGTTCTTC.

Written as DNA, the CDR3 is TGCGCCAGCAGCCAAGCTCCCTGGGCGGACCAGGGGGAGCTGTTTTTT. Translating it yields CASSQAPWADQGELFF. This chain links TRBV4-1 with TRBJ2-2; no definite D call. Trimming left V 1 base short and J 8 bases short, with 17 bases between. Germline V gives CDR1 MGHRA, CDR2 YSYEKL. The CDR3 has 16 amino acids.

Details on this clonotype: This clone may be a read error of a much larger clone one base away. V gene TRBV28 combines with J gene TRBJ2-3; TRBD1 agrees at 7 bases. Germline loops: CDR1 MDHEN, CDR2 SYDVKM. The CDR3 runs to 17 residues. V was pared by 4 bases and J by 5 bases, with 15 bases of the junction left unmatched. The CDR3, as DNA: TGTGCCAGCAGTTCCCCGACCGGGACAGAAAATATAGATACGCAGTATTTT. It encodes CASSSPTGTENIDTQYF.

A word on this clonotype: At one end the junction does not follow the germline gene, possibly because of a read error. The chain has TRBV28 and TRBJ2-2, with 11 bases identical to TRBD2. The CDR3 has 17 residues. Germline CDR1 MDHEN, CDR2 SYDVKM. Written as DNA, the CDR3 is TGTGCCAGCACCCCAACAGGGGCTAGCGGGAGGATCGGGGAGCCGTTTTTT. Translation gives CASTPTGASGRIGEPFF.

The CDR3 DNA reads TGTGCCAGCAGCTTAGGCGGGGCCCTCGAGCAGTTCTTC. As protein: CASSLGGALEQFF. This chain connects TRBV11-2 to TRBJ2-1, with TRBD2 as a possible D gene (6 bases). Looked up from germline, CDR1 is SGHAT and CDR2 is FQNNGV. Trimming stripped 1 base from V and 10 bases from J, with 11 bases between. This CDR3 is built from 13 residues. The full variable domain, in which reference TRBV11-2 and TRBJ2-1 provide the parts outside the CDR3, is EAGVAQSPRYKIIEKRQSVAFWCNPISGHATLYWYQQILGQGPKLLIQFQNNGVVDDSQLPKDRFSAERLKGVDSTLKIQPAKLEDSAVYLCASSLGGALEQFFGPGTRLTVL.

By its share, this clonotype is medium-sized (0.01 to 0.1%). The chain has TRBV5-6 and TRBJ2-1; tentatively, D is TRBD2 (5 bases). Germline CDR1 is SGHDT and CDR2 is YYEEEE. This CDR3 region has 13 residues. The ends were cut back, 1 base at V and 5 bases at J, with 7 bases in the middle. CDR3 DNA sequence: TGTGCCAGCAGCTTGAACGGGAACAATGAGCAGTTCTTC. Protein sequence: CASSLNGNNEQFF.

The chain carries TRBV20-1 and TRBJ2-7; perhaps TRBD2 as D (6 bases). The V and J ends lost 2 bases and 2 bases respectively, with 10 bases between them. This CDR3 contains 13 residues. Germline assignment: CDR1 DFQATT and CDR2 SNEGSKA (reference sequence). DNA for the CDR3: TGCAGTGCTAGACCTTCGGGAGCCTACGAGCAGTACTTC. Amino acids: CSARPSGAYEQYF.

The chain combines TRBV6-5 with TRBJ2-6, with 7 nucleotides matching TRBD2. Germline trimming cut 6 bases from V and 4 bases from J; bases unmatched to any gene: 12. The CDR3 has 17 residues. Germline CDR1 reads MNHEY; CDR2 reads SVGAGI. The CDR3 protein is CASRQRGPPLGANVLTF. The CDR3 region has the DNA TGTGCCAGCAGGCAGCGGGGACCTCCTCTGGGGGCCAACGTCCTGACTTTC.

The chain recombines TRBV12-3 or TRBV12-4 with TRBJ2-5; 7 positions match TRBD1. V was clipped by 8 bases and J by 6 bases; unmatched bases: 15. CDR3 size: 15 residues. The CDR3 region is CASGSTSRDSKTQYF. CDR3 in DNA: TGTGCCAGCGGTTCTACTTCCCGGGACAGCAAGACCCAGTACTTC.

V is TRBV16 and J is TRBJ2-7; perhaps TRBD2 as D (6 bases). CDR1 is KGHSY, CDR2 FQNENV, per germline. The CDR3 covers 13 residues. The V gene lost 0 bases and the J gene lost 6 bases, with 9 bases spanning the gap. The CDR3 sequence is CASSQSSGGEQYF. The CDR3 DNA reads TGTGCCAGCAGCCAATCCTCCGGGGGCGAGCAGTACTTC. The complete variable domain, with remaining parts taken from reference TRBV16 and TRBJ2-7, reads GEEVAQTPKHLVRGEGQKAKLYCAPIKGHSYVFWYQQVLKNEFKFLISFQNENVFDETGMPKERFSAKCLPNSPCSLEIQATKLEDSAVYFCASSQSSGGEQYFGPGTRLTVT.

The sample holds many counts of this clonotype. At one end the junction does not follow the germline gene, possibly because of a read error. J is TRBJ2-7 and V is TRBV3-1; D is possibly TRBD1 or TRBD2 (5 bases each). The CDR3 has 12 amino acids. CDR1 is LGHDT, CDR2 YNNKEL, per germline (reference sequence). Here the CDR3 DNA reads TGTGCCAGCAGGGCGACGGGTAGGGACCAGCACTTC. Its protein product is CASRATGRDQHF.

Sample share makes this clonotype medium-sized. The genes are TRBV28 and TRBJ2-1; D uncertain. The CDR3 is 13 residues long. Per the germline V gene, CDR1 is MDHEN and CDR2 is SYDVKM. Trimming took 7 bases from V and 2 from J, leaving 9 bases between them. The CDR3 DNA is TGTGCCAGCATCTCGAGTCCCTACAATGAGCAGTTCTTC. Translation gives CASISSPYNEQFF.

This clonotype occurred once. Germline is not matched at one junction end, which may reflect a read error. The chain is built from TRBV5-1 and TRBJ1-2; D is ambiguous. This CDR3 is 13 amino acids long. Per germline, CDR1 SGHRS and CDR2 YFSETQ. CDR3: CASSLDGNCGYTF. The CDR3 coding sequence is TGCGCCAGCAGCTTAGACGGGAACTGTGGCTACACCTTC. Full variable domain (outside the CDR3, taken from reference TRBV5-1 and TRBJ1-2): KAGVTQTPRYLIKTRGQQVTLSCSPISGHRSVSWYQQTPGQGLQFLFEYFSETQRNKGNFPGRFSGRQFSNSRSEMNVSTLELGDSALYLCASSLDGNCGYTFGSGTRLTVV.

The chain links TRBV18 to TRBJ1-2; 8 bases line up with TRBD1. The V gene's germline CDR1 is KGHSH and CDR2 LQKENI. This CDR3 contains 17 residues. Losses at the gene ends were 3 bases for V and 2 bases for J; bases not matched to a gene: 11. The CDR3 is CASSPGTSGQGNYGYTF. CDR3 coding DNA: TGTGCCAGCTCACCCGGTACCTCAGGACAGGGAAACTATGGCTACACCTTC.

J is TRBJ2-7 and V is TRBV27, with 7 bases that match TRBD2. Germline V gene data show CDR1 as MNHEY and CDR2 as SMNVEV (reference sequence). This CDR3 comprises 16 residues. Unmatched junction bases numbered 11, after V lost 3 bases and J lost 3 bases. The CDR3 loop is CASSFHQSGGSYEQYF. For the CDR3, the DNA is TGTGCCAGCAGTTTCCACCAATCCGGCGGGAGCTACGAGCAGTACTTC.

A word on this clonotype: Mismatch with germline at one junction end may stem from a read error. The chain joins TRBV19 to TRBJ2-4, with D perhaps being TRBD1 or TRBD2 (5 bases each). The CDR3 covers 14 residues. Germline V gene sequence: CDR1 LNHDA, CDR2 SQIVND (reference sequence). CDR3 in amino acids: CTSNLGLAQNIQYF. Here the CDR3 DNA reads TGTACCAGTAATTTGGGGCTAGCCCAAAACATTCAGTACTTC.

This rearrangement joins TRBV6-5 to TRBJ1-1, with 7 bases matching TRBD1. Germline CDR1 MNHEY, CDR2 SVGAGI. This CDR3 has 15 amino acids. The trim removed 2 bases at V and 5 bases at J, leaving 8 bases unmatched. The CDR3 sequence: CASSYGTVKQTEAFF. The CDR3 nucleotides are TGTGCCAGCAGTTACGGGACAGTTAAACAAACTGAAGCTTTCTTT.

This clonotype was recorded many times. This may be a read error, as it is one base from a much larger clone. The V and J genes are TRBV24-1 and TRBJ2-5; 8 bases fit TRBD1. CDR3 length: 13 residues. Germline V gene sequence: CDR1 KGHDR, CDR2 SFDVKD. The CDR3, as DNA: TGTGCCATCAGTGACTACGACAGGGGCCACCAGTACTTC. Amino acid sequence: CAISDYDRGHQYF.

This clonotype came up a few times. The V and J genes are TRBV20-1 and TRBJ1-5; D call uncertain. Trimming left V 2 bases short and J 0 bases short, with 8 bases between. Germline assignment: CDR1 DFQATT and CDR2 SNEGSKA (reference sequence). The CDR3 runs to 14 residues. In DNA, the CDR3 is TGCAGTGCTAGACCGGACTATAGCAATCAGCCCCAGCATTTT. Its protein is CSARPDYSNQPQHF.

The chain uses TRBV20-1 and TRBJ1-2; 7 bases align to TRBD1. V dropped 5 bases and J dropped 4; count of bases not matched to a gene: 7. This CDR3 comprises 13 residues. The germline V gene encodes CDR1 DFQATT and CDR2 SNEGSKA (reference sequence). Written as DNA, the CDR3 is TGCAGTGCTGAGGGGGGACAGATCTATGGCTACACCTTC. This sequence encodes CSAEGGQIYGYTF.

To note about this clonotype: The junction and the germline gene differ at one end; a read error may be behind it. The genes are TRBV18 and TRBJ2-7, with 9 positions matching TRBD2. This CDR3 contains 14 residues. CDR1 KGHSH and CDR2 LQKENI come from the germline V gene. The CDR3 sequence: CPSSPGTSLYEQYF. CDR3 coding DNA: TGTCCCAGCTCCCCCGGGACTAGCCTATACGAGCAGTACTTC.